This T cell receptor (beta chain) was sequenced during a study of blood T cell repertoires in COVID-19. Background on the study: Donors in the United States, Italy and Spain gave samples during acute or convalescent COVID-19.

The CDR3 is made up of 17 amino acids. Germline lookup yields CDR1 LGHDT and CDR2 YNNKEL (reference sequence). Trimming at V came to 6 bases and at J to 1 base, leaving 14 bases not matched to a gene. Only in-frame clones appear in the TCRdb table, and some are missing; sequencing was by immunoSEQ multiplex PCR. The sample consists of around 130,000 clones, about 88% of them appearing once. Which cohort a participant joined came from the clinical history participants gave. What was sequenced was PBMCs or T cells enriched from blood (not recorded which). This receptor was obtained from a woman between 50 and 59 years old who had recovered from COVID-19. The chain uses TRBV3-1 (or the pseudogene TRBV3-2) and TRBJ1-1, with 7 bases that match TRBD1. The CDR3 nucleotides are TGTGCCAGCAGGTCAGGGCGGCCGGGACAGTCGAACACTGAAGCTTTCTTT. Protein product: CASRSGRPGQSNTEAFF.